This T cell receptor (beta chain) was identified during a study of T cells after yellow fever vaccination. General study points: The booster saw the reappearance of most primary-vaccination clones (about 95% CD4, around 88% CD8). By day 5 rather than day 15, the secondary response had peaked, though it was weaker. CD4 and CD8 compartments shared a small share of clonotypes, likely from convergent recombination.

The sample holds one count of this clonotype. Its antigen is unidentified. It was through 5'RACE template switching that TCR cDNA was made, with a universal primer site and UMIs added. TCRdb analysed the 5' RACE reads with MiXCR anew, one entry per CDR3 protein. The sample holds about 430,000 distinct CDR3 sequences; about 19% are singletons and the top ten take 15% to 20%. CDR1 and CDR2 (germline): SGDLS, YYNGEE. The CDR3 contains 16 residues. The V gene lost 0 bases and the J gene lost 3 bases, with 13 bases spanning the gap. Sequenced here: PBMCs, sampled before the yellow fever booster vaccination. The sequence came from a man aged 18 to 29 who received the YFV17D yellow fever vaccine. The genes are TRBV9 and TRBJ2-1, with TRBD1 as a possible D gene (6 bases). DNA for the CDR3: TGTGCCAGCAGCGTAGGATATGGCAGGGGCTACAATGAGCAGTTCTTC. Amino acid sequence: CASSVGYGRGYNEQFF. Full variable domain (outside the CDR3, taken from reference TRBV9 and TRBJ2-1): DSGVTQTPKHLITATGQRVTLRCSPRSGDLSVYWYQQSLDQGLQFLIQYYNGEERAKGNILERFSAQQFPDLHSELNLSSLELGDSALYFCASSVGYGRGYNEQFFGPGTRLTVL.